This T cell receptor (beta chain) was sequenced during a study of blood T cell repertoires in COVID-19. Study in general: Some COVID-19 samples were acute and others convalescent; all came from the United States, Italy and Spain.

Clones were read by immunoSEQ multiplex PCR, and TCRdb kept only the in-frame ones, dropping some. The sample carries a few hundred thousand clones, more than 85% recorded once. The receptor was isolated from a woman aged 25 to 39 who had recovered from COVID-19. What was sequenced was PBMCs or T cells enriched from blood (not recorded which).

The chain's CDR3 is CASSLVRGTDTQYF. The CDR3 coding sequence is TGCGCCAGCAGCTTGGTGCGGGGCACAGATACGCAGTATTTT. V usage is TRBV5-1 and J usage is TRBJ2-3; D possibly corresponds to TRBD2 (5 bases). The CDR3 loop spans 14 amino acids. Deletions cut 0 bases from V and 1 base from J, with 6 bases between. The germline gives CDR1 SGHRS, CDR2 YFSETQ.